Reported below is one T cell receptor (beta chain). Its antigen is still unknown. Every isolated RNA sample was fully reverse transcribed, so sequencing captured expressed TCRB transcripts. The table came from immunoSEQ multiplex PCR; TCRdb's copy has only in-frame clones and leaves some out. The sample lists approximately 140,000 clones; around 8.8% were seen once. Sorting with CD45RO/CCR7/CD25/CD127/CD95/CD27 yielded naive, central memory, regulatory and stem-like memory CD4+ cells. J lost 1 base, V lost 6 bases, and 7 bases had no gene match. CDR3 length: 16 residues. The germline V gene encodes CDR1 LNHDA and CDR2 SQIVND (reference sequence). The sample comes from a study of beta chain features in type 1 diabetes. Study-level background: Comparable age, gender and cell yields were observed in patients relative to healthy donors. Broader study findings: The study found fewer insertions and more deletions at VDJ junctions in type 1 diabetes patients. For Type 1 diabetes patients, all four CD4+ subsets carried TCRB CDR3s that were moderately but significantly shorter. A potential influence of HLA type upon TCRB rearrangement remained unresolved herein.

The TCR originated in a man aged 30 to 45 with type 1 diabetes. The chain joins TRBV19 to TRBJ2-1; TRBD2 agrees at 9 bases. Specimen: central memory CD4+ T cells from blood. For the CDR3, the DNA is TGTGCCAGTAGACCGACTAGCGGCCGGTCCTACAATGAGCAGTTCTTC. Its translation: CASRPTSGRSYNEQFF.